Listed below are T cell receptor beta chains from one sample, sequenced in a study of blood T cells in healthy people across ages. TCRdb called the 5' RACE reads again in MiXCR, with one record for every CDR3 protein. Here the sample spans roughly 2 million distinct CDR3 sequences, approximately 50% being singletons. Sequenced input: blood. Receptors originate from a middle-aged woman in good health. CDR3s include the opening cysteine and the closing phenylalanine or tryptophan. Each record gives: clone size, J gene, D gene, V gene, CDR3 protein, CDR3 DNA. D genes are given only for firm matches. Rows give clone size only sometimes, using once, few, many, or a class for an expanded clone.

NA	TRBJ2-5	NA	TRBV18	CASATVREETQYF	TGTGCCAGCGCGACGGTACGGGAAGAGACCCAGTACTTC
NA	TRBJ1-1	TRBD1	TRBV28	CASNRDLDRGSTEAFF	TGTGCCAGCAATCGCGACCTGGACAGGGGGTCCACTGAAGCTTTCTTT
few	TRBJ1-5	NA	TRBV20-1	CSGSGGVGQPQHF	TGCAGTGGCTCCGGGGGCGTCGGTCAGCCCCAGCATTTT
NA	TRBJ2-1	TRBD1	TRBV7-9	CASSFSTGGNEQFF	TGTGCCAGCAGCTTTTCGACAGGGGGCAATGAGCAGTTCTTC
once	TRBJ1-6	NA	TRBV2	CASSEERGSPLHF	TGTGCCAGCAGTGAAGAAAGGGGTTCACCCCTCCACTTT
NA	TRBJ1-2	NA	TRBV4-3	CTSSPMADINYGYTF	TGCACCAGCAGCCCAATGGCAGATATTAACTATGGCTACACCTTC
few	TRBJ2-4	TRBD1	TRBV12-3/TRBV12-4	CASSDRVSAKNIQYF	TGTGCCAGCAGTGACAGGGTATCAGCCAAAAACATTCAGTACTTC
few	TRBJ2-3	TRBD2	TRBV2	CASSKRRLAGATSTDTQYF	TGTGCCAGCAGTAAGAGGCGGCTAGCGGGGGCCACTAGCACAGATACGCAGTATTTT
few	TRBJ2-1	TRBD2	TRBV20-1	CSATALGAGGLSNEQFF	TGCAGTGCTACCGCCCTGGGAGCGGGGGGCCTTTCCAATGAGCAGTTCTTC
NA	TRBJ2-3	TRBD2	TRBV7-3	CASSNAGTSATDTQYF	TGTGCCAGCAGCAACGCCGGGACTAGCGCCACAGATACGCAGTATTTT
NA	TRBJ1-2	NA	TRBV7-9	CASSNGTSAYYGYTF	TGTGCCAGCAGCAACGGGACCTCGGCCTACTATGGCTACACCTTC
NA	TRBJ1-1	TRBD1	TRBV15	CATTVQTGENTEAFF	TGTGCCACCACGGTTCAAACAGGGGAGAACACTGAAGCTTTCTTT
few	TRBJ2-1	TRBD2	TRBV27	CASSRFGEAGTNEQFF	TGTGCCAGCAGTCGGTTCGGGGAAGCGGGGACCAATGAGCAGTTCTTC
few	TRBJ2-7	NA	TRBV5-6	CASSLVGGKISYEQYF	TGTGCCAGCAGCTTGGTTGGGGGCAAGATTTCCTACGAGCAGTACTTC
many	TRBJ2-3	NA	TRBV7-2	CASSLDGPDTQYF	TGTGCCAGCAGCCTGGACGGCCCAGATACGCAGTATTTT
NA	TRBJ2-3	NA	TRBV7-9	CASSFLASGGGTDTQYF	TGTGCCAGCAGCTTCCTCGCGTCCGGCGGGGGCACAGATACGCAGTATTTT
few	TRBJ2-7	NA	TRBV21-1	CASSKVSRRQGSYEQYF	TGTGCCAGCAGCAAAGTGAGTAGGAGACAGGGTTCCTACGAGCAGTACTTC
NA	TRBJ2-1	NA	TRBV29-1	CSVLPTGSYNEQFF	TGCAGCGTTTTACCAACGGGGTCCTACAATGAGCAGTTCTTC
NA	TRBJ1-1	TRBD1	TRBV29-1	CSVDRTGLGTEAFF	TGCAGCGTTGACCGGACAGGGCTCGGGACTGAAGCTTTCTTT
NA	TRBJ1-5	NA	TRBV20-1	CSAIPGRPNQPQHF	TGCAGTGCTATACCAGGCAGACCCAATCAGCCCCAGCATTTT
few	TRBJ2-5	TRBD2	TRBV5-1	CASSPSGGAEETQYF	TGCGCCAGCAGCCCTAGCGGGGGGGCAGAAGAGACCCAGTACTTC
NA	TRBJ2-1	NA	TRBV6-1	CASSDLVSGRNEQFF	TGTGCCAGCAGTGACCTGGTATCAGGGAGGAATGAGCAGTTCTTC
NA	TRBJ2-1	TRBD2	TRBV4-1	CASSQGERGGSHNEQFF	TGCGCCAGCAGCCAAGGGGAGCGGGGGGGCTCGCACAATGAGCAGTTCTTC
NA	TRBJ2-5	NA	TRBV6-1	CASSEVGSAETQYF	TGTGCCAGCAGTGAAGTTGGTAGCGCAGAGACCCAGTACTTC